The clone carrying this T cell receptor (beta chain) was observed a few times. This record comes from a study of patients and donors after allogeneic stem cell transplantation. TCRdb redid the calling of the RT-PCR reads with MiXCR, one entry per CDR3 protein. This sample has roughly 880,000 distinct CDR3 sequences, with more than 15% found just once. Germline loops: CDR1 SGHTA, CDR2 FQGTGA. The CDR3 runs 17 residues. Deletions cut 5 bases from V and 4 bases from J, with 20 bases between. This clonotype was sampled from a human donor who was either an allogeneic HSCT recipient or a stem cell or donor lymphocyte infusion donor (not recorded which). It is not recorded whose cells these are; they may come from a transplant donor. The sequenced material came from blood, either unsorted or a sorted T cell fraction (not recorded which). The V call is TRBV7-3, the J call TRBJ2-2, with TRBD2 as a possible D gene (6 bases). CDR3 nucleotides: TGTGCCAGCAGCCGCGGGACCCCTAGAAGGCTCACCGGGGAGCTGTTTTTT. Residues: CASSRGTPRRLTGELFF. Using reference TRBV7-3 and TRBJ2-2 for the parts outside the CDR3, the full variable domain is GAGVSQTPSNKVTEKGKYVELRCDPISGHTALYWYRQSLGQGPEFLIYFQGTGAADDSGLPNDRFFAVRPEGSVSTLKIQRTERGDSAVYLCASSRGTPRRLTGELFFGEGSRLTVL.